The clone carrying this T cell receptor (beta chain) was detected many times. The antigen is undetermined. The data originate from a study of T cell repertoires in cytomegalovirus infection. Overall study context: Indications of both CMV infection and matching HLA type were provided by public TCR beta signatures. The study, taken as a whole, reports: The study identified carriers of CMV plus the relevant HLA from cumulative public TCR beta family frequency. Dominating the ex vivo response were HLA-C-restricted CMV-specific TCR beta clonotypes.

Via MiXCR, TCRdb re-called the reads, giving one row per CDR3 protein. In the table there are fewer than 200,000 distinct CDR3 sequences, approximately 15% of which are singletons. The CDR3 runs 16 residues. Germline-derived CDR1 and CDR2 are SGHVS and FNYEAQ. Trimming left V 1 base short and J 0 bases short, with 13 bases between. This chain links TRBV7-6 with TRBJ2-7; no clear D gene. The sample was PBMCs. This clonotype was sampled from a human donor in good health (CMV status not recorded). Some clones in this sample may be carry-over from other donors' samples. DNA for the CDR3: TGTGCCAGCAGCTTAGAATCCTCACTTAACTCCTACGAGCAGTACTTC. Translation: CASSLESSLNSYEQYF.